A selection of T cell receptor beta chains follows, all from one sample in a study of cytomegalovirus exposure and HLA in healthy donors. Assay used: immunoSEQ multiplex PCR; TCRdb lists only in-frame clones, some missing. The sample has around 150,000 clones, roughly 73% seen once. The sample was PBMCs. These receptors originate from a woman aged 25 to 39 in good health and CMV-seronegative. The CDR3 runs from the conserved cysteine through the conserved F or W. D genes are given only for firm matches. Rows may omit the clone size; those that give it use once, few, many or a size class.

cdr3_aa cdr3_nt d_call j_call v_call clone_size
CASSVADASFDEQYF TGTGCCAGCAGCGTAGCTGACGCTAGTTTTGACGAGCAGTACTTC . TRBJ2-7 TRBV9 few
CASTEGGANEKLFF TGTGCCAGCACCGAGGGAGGCGCTAATGAAAAACTGTTTTTT . TRBJ1-4 TRBV6-6 few
CASSFATGTGGEKLFF TGTGCCAGCAGCTTCGCTACCGGGACAGGGGGTGAAAAACTGTTTTTT TRBD1 TRBJ1-4 TRBV7-8 .
CASTRTENQPQHF TGTGCCAGCACCCGAACAGAAAATCAGCCCCAGCATTTT . TRBJ1-5 TRBV2 few
CSVDRGTGEQYF TGCAGCGTTGACAGGGGAACGGGCGAGCAGTACTTC . TRBJ2-7 TRBV29-1 few
CASRPQGAKGEKLFF TGTGCCAGCAGACCCCAGGGGGCGAAGGGTGAAAAACTGTTTTTT TRBD1 TRBJ1-4 TRBV2 few
CASRIESGNTIYF TGCGCCAGCCGAATAGAGTCTGGAAACACCATATATTTT . TRBJ1-3 TRBV5-1 .
CASSLMGTASYGYTF TGTGCCAGCAGCTTGATGGGGACAGCAAGCTATGGCTACACCTTC TRBD1 TRBJ1-2 TRBV7-2 .
CSVVGDQETQYF TGCAGCGTTGTCGGGGATCAAGAGACCCAGTACTTC . TRBJ2-5 TRBV29-1 .
CASRGPYNSPLHF TGTGCCAGCAGGGGGCCATATAATTCACCCCTCCACTTT TRBD1 TRBJ1-6 TRBV19 .
CASKIEGVSVYGYTF TGTGCCAGCAAAATAGAGGGCGTATCCGTCTATGGCTACACCTTC . TRBJ1-2 TRBV27 .
CASSVGTSGTTDTQYF TGTGCCAGCAGCGTAGGGACTAGCGGGACCACAGATACGCAGTATTTT TRBD2 TRBJ2-3 TRBV9 .
CASSFQGGGGDTQYF TGTGCCAGCAGCTTTCAGGGGGGCGGTGGAGATACGCAGTATTTT . TRBJ2-3 TRBV5-4 .
CASSQGTATNEKLFF TGCGCCAGCAGCCAGGGGACAGCAACTAATGAAAAACTGTTTTTT TRBD1 TRBJ1-4 TRBV4-1 .
CASSYAGSTTNEKLFF TGCGCCAGCAGCTATGCGGGCAGCACAACTAATGAAAAACTGTTTTTT . TRBJ1-4 TRBV5-1 .
CASSAGQGAPGYTF TGTGCCAGCAGCGCGGGACAGGGGGCGCCCGGCTACACCTTC TRBD1 TRBJ1-2 TRBV9 .
CASSELVRNTGELFF TGTGCCAGCAGTGAATTAGTGAGGAACACCGGGGAGCTGTTTTTT . TRBJ2-2 TRBV6-1 once
CASSMGGTGRGYTF TGTGCCAGTAGTATGGGGGGGACGGGACGTGGCTACACCTTC . TRBJ1-2 TRBV19 .
CSVEGDYEQYF TGCAGCGTTGAAGGAGATTACGAGCAGTACTTC . TRBJ2-7 TRBV29-1 .
CASSPQGTGGNTIYF TGCGCCAGCAGCCCACAGGGAACGGGTGGAAACACCATATATTTT . TRBJ1-3 TRBV5-1 few
CASSLLSPVYEQYF TGTGCCAGCAGTTTACTGAGCCCCGTCTACGAGCAGTACTTC . TRBJ2-7 TRBV27 .
CASSEALRGNEKLFF TGTGCCAGCAGTGAAGCGCTTCGGGGGAATGAAAAACTGTTTTTT . TRBJ1-4 TRBV6-1 .
CASSETGQGRRANYGYTF TGTGCCAGCAGTGAGACGGGACAGGGTAGGAGAGCTAACTATGGCTACACCTTC TRBD1 TRBJ1-2 TRBV2 .
CASSPQGQSPLHF TGTGCCAGCTCACCACAGGGGCAGTCACCCCTCCACTTT . TRBJ1-6 TRBV18 .
CASSPPDRGYYEQYF TGTGCCAGCAGCCCTCCCGACAGGGGCTACTACGAGCAGTACTTC TRBD1 TRBJ2-7 TRBV11-2 .
CASSGLGLSRNTIYF TGTGCCAGCAGCGGTTTGGGGCTATCCAGAAACACCATATATTTT . TRBJ1-3 TRBV5-8 .
CASSPGSWDRNTGELFF TGTGCCAGCAGCCCTGGGAGCTGGGACAGGAATACCGGGGAGCTGTTTTTT TRBD1 TRBJ2-2 TRBV11-1 .
CASSYTPTPSYEQYF TGTGCCAGCAGTTACACACCCACCCCCTCCTACGAGCAGTACTTC . TRBJ2-7 TRBV6-5 .
CASSVGRAEKLFF TGTGCCAGCAGCGTAGGCCGAGCTGAAAAACTGTTTTTT . TRBJ1-4 TRBV9 .
CASSFSTEYEQYF TGCGCCAGCAGCTTCTCGACAGAGTACGAGCAGTACTTC . TRBJ2-7 TRBV4-1 .
CASSPERARTDTQYF TGTGCCAGCAGCCCAGAGCGGGCTCGCACAGATACGCAGTATTTT . TRBJ2-3 TRBV5-4 .
CASSNAGGDEKLFF TGTGCCAGTAGTAATGCAGGAGGTGACGAAAAACTGTTTTTT . TRBJ1-4 TRBV19 .
CASSDRAGTGNQPQHF TGTGCCAGTAGCGACCGAGCCGGGACAGGTAATCAGCCCCAGCATTTT TRBD1 TRBJ1-5 TRBV19 once
CASSPTGTSGGYPQETQYF TGCGCCAGCAGCCCGACCGGGACTAGCGGGGGGTACCCCCAAGAGACCCAGTACTTC TRBD2 TRBJ2-5 TRBV5-1 .
CASSSGGASPGELFF TGTGCCAGCAGCTCGGGAGGCGCGTCGCCCGGGGAGCTGTTTTTT TRBD2 TRBJ2-2 TRBV5-4 .
CASSSPPARNSRDGELFF TGTGCCAGCAGCTCCCCCCCCGCCAGGAATAGTCGCGACGGGGAGCTGTTTTTT . TRBJ2-2 TRBV7-9 .
CASSTRGLADTQYF TGTGCCAGCAGCACGCGGGGGTTGGCAGATACGCAGTATTTT TRBD2 TRBJ2-3 TRBV5-5 .
CASAEGQMNTEAFF TGTGCCAGCGCAGAGGGACAGATGAACACTGAAGCTTTCTTT TRBD1 TRBJ1-1 TRBV13 .
CASRDSSNYGYTF TGCGCCAGCCGGGACAGCTCTAACTATGGCTACACCTTC TRBD1 TRBJ1-2 TRBV5-1 .
CASSLSSSSLGDTQYF TGTGCCAGCAGTTTATCATCCAGTTCCCTAGGAGATACGCAGTATTTT . TRBJ2-3 TRBV27 few
CASSGSVSYEQYF TGTGCCAGCAGCGGTAGCGTCTCCTACGAGCAGTACTTC . TRBJ2-7 TRBV2 .
CAWSGDWTYEQYF TGTGCCTGGAGTGGGGACTGGACCTACGAGCAGTACTTC . TRBJ2-7 TRBV30 .
CASSPPEMNYGYTF TGTGCCAGCTCCCCACCAGAGATGAACTATGGCTACACCTTC . TRBJ1-2 TRBV18 .
CASSVGASGNQPQHF TGTGCCAGCAGCGTGGGGGCATCAGGCAATCAGCCCCAGCATTTT . TRBJ1-5 TRBV9 .
CATLPRGTSYEQYF TGTGCCACCCTCCCCAGGGGGACCTCCTACGAGCAGTACTTC TRBD1 TRBJ2-7 TRBV27 .
CASSQDGSVSYEQYF TGCGCCAGCAGCCAAGATGGCTCAGTCTCCTACGAGCAGTACTTC . TRBJ2-7 TRBV4-1 .
CSASGQGRQYF TGCAGTGCTTCCGGACAGGGTAGGCAGTACTTC TRBD1 TRBJ2-7 TRBV20-1 .
CASSLAPGQNYGYTF TGTGCCAGCAGCTTAGCCCCGGGACAGAACTATGGCTACACCTTC TRBD1 TRBJ1-2 TRBV7-9 .
CASSIVSENSQYF TGTGCCAGTAGTATCGTGTCGGAAAACAGTCAGTACTTC . TRBJ2-4 TRBV19 few
CASSETNRGAYEQYF TGTGCCAGCAGTGAGACCAACAGGGGAGCCTACGAGCAGTACTTC TRBD1 TRBJ2-7 TRBV2 .
CAWSAGGDVAEAFF TGTGCCTGGAGTGCGGGGGGTGATGTCGCTGAAGCTTTCTTT . TRBJ1-1 TRBV30 few
CASSPQLILRAGNEQFF TGTGCCAGCAGCCCCCAGCTTATTTTGAGGGCGGGGAATGAGCAGTTCTTC . TRBJ2-1 TRBV5-6 few
CASSWGGTNEKLFF TGCGCCAGCAGCTGGGGGGGGACTAATGAAAAACTGTTTTTT . TRBJ1-4 TRBV5-1 .
CASSIFWGRTPLKGGYTF TGTGCCAGTAGTATCTTTTGGGGGCGCACACCCCTCAAGGGAGGCTACACCTTC . TRBJ1-2 TRBV19 .
CASSSRTSGFTGELFF TGCGCCAGCAGTTCCCGGACTAGCGGATTCACCGGGGAGCTGTTTTTT TRBD2 TRBJ2-2 TRBV5-1 .
CASTPTGSYNEQFF TGTGCCAGTACCCCGACGGGCTCCTACAATGAGCAGTTCTTC . TRBJ2-1 TRBV19 .
CASSEVGGAAEAFF TGTGCCAGCAGTGAAGTTGGAGGGGCCGCTGAAGCTTTCTTT . TRBJ1-1 TRBV6-1 few
CASAKPGGSGYGYTF TGTGCCAGCGCAAAACCAGGGGGCTCGGGCTATGGCTACACCTTC TRBD1 TRBJ1-2 TRBV6-5 .
CASSLATTTETQYF TGCGCCAGCAGCTTGGCCACAACAACGGAGACCCAGTACTTC . TRBJ2-5 TRBV5-1 .
CASSLGLEAGYEQYF TGTGCCAGCAGTTTAGGGCTAGAGGCGGGCTACGAGCAGTACTTC . TRBJ2-7 TRBV27 .